This note documents a single TCR beta chain sequence. Profiled with immunoSEQ multiplex PCR; TCRdb holds only in-frame clones, not every one. The sample includes some 370,000 clones, less than 90% of them seen just once. V lost 5 bases and J lost 4, with 12 bases in between. The CDR3 is 14 residues long. The germline V gene has CDR1 SGHTA and CDR2 FQGTGA. This sample is part of a study of blood T cell repertoires in COVID-19. At the level of the study: T cells, B-cell-depleted T cells, or PBMCs supplied cDNA or gDNA.

The receptor was derived from a woman aged 45-59 years who had recovered from COVID-19. Sequenced input: PBMCs or T cells enriched from blood (not recorded which). The J gene is TRBJ1-3, the V gene TRBV7-3; tentatively, D is TRBD1 (6 bases). The CDR3 DNA is TGTGCCAGCAGCCAAGGGACATCGGGAAACACCATATATTTT. This codes for CASSQGTSGNTIYF.